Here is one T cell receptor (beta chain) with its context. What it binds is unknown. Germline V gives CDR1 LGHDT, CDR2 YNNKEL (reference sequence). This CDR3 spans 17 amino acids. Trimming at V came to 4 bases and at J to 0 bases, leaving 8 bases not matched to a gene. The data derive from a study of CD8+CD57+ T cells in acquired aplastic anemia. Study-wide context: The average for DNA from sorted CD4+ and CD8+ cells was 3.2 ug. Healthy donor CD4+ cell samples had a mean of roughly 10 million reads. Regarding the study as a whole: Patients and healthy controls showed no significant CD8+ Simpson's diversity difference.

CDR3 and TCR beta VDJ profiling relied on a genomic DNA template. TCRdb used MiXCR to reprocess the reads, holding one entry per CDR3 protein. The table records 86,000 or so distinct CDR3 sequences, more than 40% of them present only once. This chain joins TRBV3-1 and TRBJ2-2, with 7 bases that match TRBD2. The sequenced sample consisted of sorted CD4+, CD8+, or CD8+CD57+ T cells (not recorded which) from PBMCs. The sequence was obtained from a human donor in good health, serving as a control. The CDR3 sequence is CASSLHTTSPNTGELFF. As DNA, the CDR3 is TGTGCCAGCAGCCTTCACACGACTAGCCCGAACACCGGGGAGCTGTTTTTT.